This record concerns one T cell receptor beta chain sequence. Other DNA sequences from this sample encode an identical CDR3 as well. Authors' methods: Quantification of nucleated cells was approximated via reference gene primer amplification. Assay: immunoSEQ multiplex PCR; the TCRdb copy retains only in-frame clones and omits some. For V, J and clone size, that table is used; D and trimming come from the DNA. The sample has around 380,000 clones; 81% are singletons. This sample stems from a study of blood T cell repertoires in COVID-19. Across the study: The United States, Italy and Spain were the sources of the acute and convalescent COVID-19 samples. Sources were T cells, B-cell-depleted T cells, or PBMCs; the material itself was cDNA or gDNA.

This CDR3 region has 14 residues. With 6 bases removed from V and 1 base from J, the gap between germline ends came to 12 bases. The V gene's germline CDR1 is LNHDA and CDR2 SQIVND (reference sequence). This clonotype was sampled from a human donor with acute or convalescent COVID-19. The donor label of this sample is uncertain. Sequencing was done on a sample of peripheral blood. J is TRBJ1-1 and V is TRBV19; D unresolved. The CDR3 loop reads CASSPGRANTEAFF. The CDR3 DNA reads as TGTGCCAGTAGCCCTGGGAGGGCGAACACTGAAGCTTTCTTT.